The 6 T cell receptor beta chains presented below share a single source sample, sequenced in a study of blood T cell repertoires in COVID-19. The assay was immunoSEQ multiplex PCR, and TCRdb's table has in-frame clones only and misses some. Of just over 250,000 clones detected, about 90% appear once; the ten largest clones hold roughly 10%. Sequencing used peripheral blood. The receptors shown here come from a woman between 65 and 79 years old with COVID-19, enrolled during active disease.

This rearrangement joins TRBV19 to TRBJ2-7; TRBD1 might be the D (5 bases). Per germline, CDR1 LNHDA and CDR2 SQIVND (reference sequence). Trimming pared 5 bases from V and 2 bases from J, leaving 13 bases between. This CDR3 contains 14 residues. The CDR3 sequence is CASSPPAGPYEQYF. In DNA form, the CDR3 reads TGTGCCAGTAGTCCCCCCGCAGGGCCCTACGAGCAGTACTTC.

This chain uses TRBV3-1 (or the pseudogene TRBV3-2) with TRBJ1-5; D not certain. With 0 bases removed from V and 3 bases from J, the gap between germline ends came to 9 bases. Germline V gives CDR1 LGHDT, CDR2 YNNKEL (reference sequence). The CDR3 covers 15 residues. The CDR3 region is CASSQDHSFNQPQHF. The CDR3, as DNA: TGTGCCAGCAGCCAAGATCACAGCTTCAATCAGCCCCAGCATTTT.

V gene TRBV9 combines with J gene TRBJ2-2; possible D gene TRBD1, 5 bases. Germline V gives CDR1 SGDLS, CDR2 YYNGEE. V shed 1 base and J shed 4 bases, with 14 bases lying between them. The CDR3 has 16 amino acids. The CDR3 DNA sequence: TGTGCCAGCAGCGTACGTCGGCAGGGTGCCACCGGGGAGCTGTTTTTT. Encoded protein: CASSVRRQGATGELFF.

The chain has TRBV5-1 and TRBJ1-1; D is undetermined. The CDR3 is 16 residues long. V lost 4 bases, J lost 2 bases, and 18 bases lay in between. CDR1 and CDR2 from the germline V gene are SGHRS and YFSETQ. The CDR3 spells CASSTRVSDGNTEAFF. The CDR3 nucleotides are TGCGCCAGCAGCACCCGGGTCAGCGACGGAAACACTGAAGCTTTCTTT.

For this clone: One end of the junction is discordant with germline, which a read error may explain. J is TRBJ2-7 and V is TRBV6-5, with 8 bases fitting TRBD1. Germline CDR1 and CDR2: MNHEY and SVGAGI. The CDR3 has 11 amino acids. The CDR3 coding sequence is TGTGCCAGCAGTTACCCAGGGGGCGAGAACTTC. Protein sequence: CASSYPGGENF.

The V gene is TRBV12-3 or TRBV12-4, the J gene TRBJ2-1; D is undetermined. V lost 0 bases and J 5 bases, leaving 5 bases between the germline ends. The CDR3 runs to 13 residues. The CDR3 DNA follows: TGTGCCAGCAGTTTAGCTTCGGACAATGAGCAGTTCTTC. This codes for CASSLASDNEQFF.